Listed here is a single TCR beta chain. Its antigen remains unidentified. The data derive from a study of shared clonotypes between healthy human individuals. General study points: Researchers found naive subsets generally carried larger estimated richness than memory subsets.

From germline, CDR1 is MDHEN and CDR2 SYDVKM. The germline V and J ends were trimmed by 2 bases and 7 bases, with 21 bases remaining between them. This CDR3 is built from 16 residues. Per the original data handling: ImmunoSEQ gave junction-only sequences without quality scores, so filtering differed. Sequenced by immunoSEQ multiplex PCR; TCRdb stores in-frame clones only, minus some. The V and J calls and clone size were taken over from that table, and D and trimming were inferred from the DNA. This sample has about 2.4 million clones, with roughly 93% found just once. Adults of Caucasian background living in Nashville, Tennessee made up all donors.

The chain carries TRBV28 and TRBJ2-7; tentative D call: TRBD1 (6 bases). This TCR derives from a man younger than 30 in good health. Some clones in this sample may be carry-over from other donors' samples. Source material: naive CD4+ T cells from PBMCs. Subset meaning: CD45RA+ positively selected. This CDR3 is CASSLGGTKSVWEQYF. DNA of the CDR3: TGTGCCAGCAGTTTAGGGGGCACCAAAAGTGTTTGGGAGCAGTACTTC.